These 14 T cell receptor beta chains came from one sample sequenced in a study of blood T cell repertoires in COVID-19. The table came from immunoSEQ multiplex PCR; TCRdb's copy has only in-frame clones and leaves some out. The data show 200,000 to 250,000 clones, with about 82% seen just once and roughly 10% held by the top ten. Sequenced material: peripheral blood. These receptors were obtained from a woman older than 75 with acute or convalescent COVID-19.

The chain recombines TRBV5-1 with TRBJ2-3, with D maybe TRBD2 (6 bases). V was shortened by 2 bases and J by 6 bases, with 13 bases between the two germline ends. The CDR3 sequence is 14 residues long. Germline loops: CDR1 SGHRS, CDR2 YFSETQ. CDR3 loop: CASSLVGGLDTQYF. The CDR3 nucleotides are TGCGCCAGCAGCTTAGTTGGAGGGTTGGATACGCAGTATTTT.

The chain couples TRBV3-1 (or the pseudogene TRBV3-2) to TRBJ1-6; D may be TRBD1 (6 bases). This CDR3 has 15 residues. From germline, CDR1 is LGHDT and CDR2 YNNKEL (reference sequence). V was pared by 6 bases and J by 0 bases, with 9 bases between. The CDR3 nucleotides read TGTGCCAGCAGGGACAGTCGCTCCTATAATTCACCCCTCCACTTT. This sequence encodes CASRDSRSYNSPLHF.

The V and J genes are TRBV6-2 or TRBV6-3 and TRBJ1-4; D ambiguous. Germline CDR1 MNHEY, CDR2 SVGEGT. This CDR3 has 15 amino acids. V dropped 4 bases and J dropped 0 bases, with 9 bases sitting between them. The CDR3 coding sequence is TGTGCCAGCAGTTCTTCAGATGCAACTAATGAAAAACTGTTTTTT. Translation gives CASSSSDATNEKLFF.

The chain uses TRBV2 and TRBJ2-7, with TRBD2 as a possible D gene (7 bases). The CDR3 sequence is 14 residues long. Germline CDR1 and CDR2: SNHLY and FYNNEI. V was shortened by 4 bases and J by 3 bases, with 13 bases between the two germline ends. The CDR3 loop reads CASSVSGGGYEQYF. The CDR3 coding sequence is TGTGCCAGCAGTGTCTCGGGGGGCGGCTACGAGCAGTACTTC.

The rearrangement joins TRBV11-2 to TRBJ2-1; tentatively, D is TRBD2 (5 bases). The germline V gene encodes CDR1 SGHAT and CDR2 FQNNGV. V lost 0 bases to trimming and J lost 4 bases, with 16 bases between them. The CDR3 has 17 amino acids. The CDR3 is CASSLDPAAAAYNEQFF. In DNA, the CDR3 is TGTGCCAGCAGCTTAGATCCGGCCGCAGCGGCTTACAATGAGCAGTTCTTC.

The chain has TRBV14 and TRBJ2-1; no clear D. V shed 4 bases and J shed 6 bases, with 7 bases lying between them. The germline gives CDR1 SGHDN, CDR2 FVKESK. This CDR3 is 12 amino acids long. DNA for the CDR3: TGTGCCAGCAGCCCCAGTCGCAATGAGCAGTTCTTC. Encoded protein: CASSPSRNEQFF.

This clone was seen more than once but under ten times. This chain uses TRBV5-1 with TRBJ2-6, with TRBD1 identical over 7 bases. The CDR3 extends over 18 amino acids. Germline lookup yields CDR1 SGHRS and CDR2 YFSETQ. J was trimmed by 0 bases and V by 4 bases; bases with no gene match: 10. CDR3 residues: CASSHPGTASSGANVLTF. Written as DNA, the CDR3 is TGCGCCAGCAGCCACCCCGGGACAGCTAGCTCTGGGGCCAACGTCCTGACTTTC.

The J gene is TRBJ2-7, the V gene TRBV23-1, with 10 bases fitting TRBD1. TRBV23-1 is filed as an ORF, its function uncertain. The CDR3 is 16 amino acids. After removal of 0 bases from V and 3 bases from J, the junction contained 5 bases not matched to a gene. The CDR3 bases are TGCGCCAGCAGTCAATCGTCCGGACAGGGGGACTACGAGCAGTACTTC. This gives the protein CASSQSSGQGDYEQYF.

The DNA of the CDR3 is TGCAGTGCTAGTAGAGGACTAGCGGGAGGTTCCAACGAGCAGTACTTC. It translates to CSASRGLAGGSNEQYF. V is TRBV20-1 and J is TRBJ2-7; TRBD2 matches 14 bases. Germline CDR1 and CDR2: DFQATT and SNEGSKA (reference sequence). This CDR3 has 16 residues. Unmatched junction bases numbered 9, after V lost 3 bases and J lost 5 bases.

The sample holds a few counts of this clone. The V and J genes are TRBV4-3 and TRBJ2-3; no firm D call. V was cut by 1 base and J by 1 base, with 3 bases left in between. The CDR3 has 13 amino acids. Germline V gene lookup returns CDR1 LGHNA and CDR2 YSLEER. The CDR3 loop reads CASSQAGTDTQYF. Written as DNA, the CDR3 is TGCGCCAGCAGCCAAGCGGGCACAGATACGCAGTATTTT.

This clone was detected once. Other DNA sequences in this sample translate to the same CDR3. The chain combines TRBV9 with TRBJ2-2; unclear D gene. Trimming cost V 0 bases and J 1 base, with 7 bases left between them. Germline V gives CDR1 SGDLS, CDR2 YYNGEE. The CDR3 extends over 15 amino acids. This chain's CDR3 is CASSVGAENTGELFF. The CDR3 nucleotides read TGTGCCAGCAGCGTAGGGGCAGAGAACACCGGGGAGCTGTTTTTT.

The table lists this clone with a count of one. This chain uses TRBV7-2 with TRBJ2-7, with 14 bases fitting TRBD2. Germline trimming cut 5 bases from V and 2 bases from J; bases unmatched to any gene: 5. Germline V gene sequence: CDR1 SGHTA, CDR2 FQGNSA. This CDR3 is built from 16 residues. The CDR3 DNA follows: TGTGCCAGCAGCCGGACTAGCGGGGGGTCCGCCTACGAGCAGTACTTC. Translating gives CASSRTSGGSAYEQYF.

The chain is built from TRBV11-2 and TRBJ2-4; D is perhaps TRBD1 (5 bases). CDR3 length equals 16 residues. Germline V gives CDR1 SGHAT, CDR2 FQNNGV. V shed 1 base and J shed 6 bases, with 16 bases lying between them. CDR3 bases: TGTGCCAGCAGCTTAGGTTGGCCAGGGTCGGTAAACATTCAGTACTTC. Its translation is CASSLGWPGSVNIQYF.

V is TRBV28 and J is TRBJ2-2; D may be TRBD1 (6 bases). Germline values: CDR1 MDHEN, CDR2 SYDVKM. CDR3 length equals 14 residues. Trimming cost V 7 bases and J 2 bases, with 11 bases left between them. The CDR3 DNA reads TGTGCCAGCAAAGGACAGCGAAACACCGGGGAGCTGTTTTTT. Encoded protein: CASKGQRNTGELFF.